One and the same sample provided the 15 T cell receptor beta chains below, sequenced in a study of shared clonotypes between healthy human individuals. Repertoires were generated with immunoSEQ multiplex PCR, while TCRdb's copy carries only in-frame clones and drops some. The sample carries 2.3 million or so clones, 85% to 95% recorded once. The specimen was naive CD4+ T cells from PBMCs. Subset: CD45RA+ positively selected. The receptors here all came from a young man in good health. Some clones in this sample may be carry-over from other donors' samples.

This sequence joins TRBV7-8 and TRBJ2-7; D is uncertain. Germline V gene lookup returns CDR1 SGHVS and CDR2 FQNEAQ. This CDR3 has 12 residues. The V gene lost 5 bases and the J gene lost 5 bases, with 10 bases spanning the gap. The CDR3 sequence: CASSPVRDEQYF. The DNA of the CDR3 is TGTGCCAGCAGCCCCGTTAGGGACGAGCAGTACTTC.

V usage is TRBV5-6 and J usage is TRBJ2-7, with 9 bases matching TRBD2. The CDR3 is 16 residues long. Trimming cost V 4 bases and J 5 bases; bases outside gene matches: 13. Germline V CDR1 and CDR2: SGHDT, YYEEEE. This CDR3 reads CASSTVEAGGVHEQYF. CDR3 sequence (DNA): TGTGCCAGCAGCACAGTTGAAGCGGGAGGTGTCCACGAGCAGTACTTC.

CDR3 sequence: CASSASNQDRYYGYTF. The CDR3 DNA reads TGTGCCAGCAGCGCGAGCAACCAAGACAGGTACTATGGCTACACCTTC. The chain has TRBV9 and TRBJ1-2, with D tentatively TRBD1 (6 bases). V was pared by 3 bases and J by 3 bases, with 18 bases between. The V gene's germline CDR1 is SGDLS and CDR2 YYNGEE. The CDR3 is made up of 16 amino acids.

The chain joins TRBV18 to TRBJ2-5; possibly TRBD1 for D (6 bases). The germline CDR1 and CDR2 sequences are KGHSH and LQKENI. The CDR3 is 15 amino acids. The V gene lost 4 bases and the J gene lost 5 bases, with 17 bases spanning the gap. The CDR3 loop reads CASSLQTGRAETQYF. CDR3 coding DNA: TGTGCCAGCTCACTACAGACAGGCAGAGCGGAGACCCAGTACTTC.

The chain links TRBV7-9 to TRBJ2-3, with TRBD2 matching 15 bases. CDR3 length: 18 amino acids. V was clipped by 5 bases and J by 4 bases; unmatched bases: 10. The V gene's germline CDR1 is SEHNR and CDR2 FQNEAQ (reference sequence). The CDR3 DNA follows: TGTGCCAGCAGCCCCCCGGGACTAGCGGGAGGAGGGGCAGATACGCAGTATTTT. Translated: CASSPPGLAGGGADTQYF.

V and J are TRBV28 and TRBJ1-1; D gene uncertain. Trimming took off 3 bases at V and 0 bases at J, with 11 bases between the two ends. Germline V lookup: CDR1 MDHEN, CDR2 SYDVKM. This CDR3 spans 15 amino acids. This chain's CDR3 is CASSFISYMNTEAFF. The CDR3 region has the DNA TGTGCCAGCAGTTTCATCTCTTACATGAACACTGAAGCTTTCTTT.

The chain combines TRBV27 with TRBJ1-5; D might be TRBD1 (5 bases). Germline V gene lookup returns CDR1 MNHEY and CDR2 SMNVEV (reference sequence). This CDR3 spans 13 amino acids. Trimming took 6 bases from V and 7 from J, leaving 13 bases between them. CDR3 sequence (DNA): TGTGCCAGCAGAGCCCCGGGGGTGCAGCCCCAGCATTTT. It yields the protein CASRAPGVQPQHF.

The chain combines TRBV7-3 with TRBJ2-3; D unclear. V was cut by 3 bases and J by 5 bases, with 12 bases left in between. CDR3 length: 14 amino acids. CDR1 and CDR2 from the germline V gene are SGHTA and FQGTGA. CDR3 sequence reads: CASSFRPSGDTQYF. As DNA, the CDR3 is TGTGCCAGCAGCTTTCGCCCGAGTGGAGATACGCAGTATTTT.

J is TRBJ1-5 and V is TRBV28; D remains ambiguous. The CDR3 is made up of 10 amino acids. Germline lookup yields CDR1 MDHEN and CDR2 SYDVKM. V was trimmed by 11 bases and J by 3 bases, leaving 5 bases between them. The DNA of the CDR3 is TGTGCCGTACACAATCAGCCCCAGCATTTT. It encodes CAVHNQPQHF.

In DNA form, the CDR3 reads TGTGCCAGCAGTGAATCTGGGGGTGCCTATAATTCACCCCTCCACTTT. The encoded protein is CASSESGGAYNSPLHF. The chain carries TRBV25-1 and TRBJ1-6; D might be TRBD1 (5 bases). The CDR3 consists of 16 residues. V lost 1 base, J lost 2 bases, and 9 bases lay in between. The germline CDR1 and CDR2 sequences are MGHDK and SYGVNS.

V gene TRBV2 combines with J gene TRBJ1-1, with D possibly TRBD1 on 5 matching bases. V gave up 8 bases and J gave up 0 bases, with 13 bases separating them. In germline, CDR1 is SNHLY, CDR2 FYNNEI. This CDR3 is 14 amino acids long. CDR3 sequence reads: CASGRQSLNTEAFF. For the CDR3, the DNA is TGTGCCAGCGGAAGACAGTCCCTGAACACTGAAGCTTTCTTT.

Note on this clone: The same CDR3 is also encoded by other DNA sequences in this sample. The CDR3 loop reads CASSLGRVQETQYF. The CDR3 bases are TGTGCCAGCAGCTTGGGCCGGGTTCAAGAGACCCAGTACTTC. V and J are TRBV5-4 and TRBJ2-5; D is unclear. The length of the CDR3 is 14 residues. Between the trimmed V and J ends, which lost 0 bases and 2 bases, there was a span of 8 bases. CDR1 and CDR2 (germline): SGHNT, YYREEE (reference sequence). Drawing the rest from reference TRBV5-4 and TRBJ2-5, the complete variable domain is ETGVTQSPTHLIKTRGQQVTLRCSSQSGHNTVSWYQQALGQGPQFIFQYYREEENGRGNFPPRFSGLQFPNYSSELNVNALELDDSALYLCASSLGRVQETQYFGPGTRLLVL.

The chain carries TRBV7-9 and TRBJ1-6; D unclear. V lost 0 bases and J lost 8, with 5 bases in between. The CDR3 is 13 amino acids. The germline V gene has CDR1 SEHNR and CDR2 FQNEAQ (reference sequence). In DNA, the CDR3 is TGTGCCAGCAGCTTAGCGAACTATTCACCCCTCCACTTT. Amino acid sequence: CASSLANYSPLHF.

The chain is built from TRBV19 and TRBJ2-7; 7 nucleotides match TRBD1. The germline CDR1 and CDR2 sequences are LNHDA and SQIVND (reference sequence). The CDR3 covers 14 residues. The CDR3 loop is CATRGQGTSYEQYF. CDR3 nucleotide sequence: TGTGCTACGAGGGGGCAGGGGACCTCCTACGAGCAGTACTTC.

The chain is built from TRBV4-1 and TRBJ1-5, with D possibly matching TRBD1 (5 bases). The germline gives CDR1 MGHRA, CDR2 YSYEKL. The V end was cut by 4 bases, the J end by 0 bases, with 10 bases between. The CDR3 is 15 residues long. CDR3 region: CASSPDIYSNQPQHF. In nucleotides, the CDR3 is TGCGCCAGCAGCCCGGACATTTATAGCAATCAGCCCCAGCATTTT.